These 24 T cell receptor beta chains were all obtained from the same sample, sequenced in a study of T cells in Graves' hyperthyroidism and ophthalmopathy. What was amplified from RNA transcripts were TCR beta CDR3 regions. Initially, a first-round RT-PCR of the TCR CDR3 employed the HTBI primer set. TCRdb re-analysed the multiplex PCR reads in MiXCR, keeping a single row per CDR3 protein. Among a few hundred thousand distinct CDR3 sequences listed, approximately 13% were seen once. What was sequenced was blood. These TCRs come from a woman between 18 and 30 years old with Graves' hyperthyroidism.

With regard to this clonotype: This clone may be a read error of a much larger clone one base away. V is TRBV12-5 and J is TRBJ2-1; 7 bases fit TRBD2. The DNA end is more similar to TRBJ2-7, so the J call may be wrong. The CDR3 totals 14 residues. Germline V gene data show CDR1 as LGHNT and CDR2 as FRNRAP. CDR3 in DNA: TGTGCTAGCGGAGAGCGGGACTCCTACAATGAGCAGTACTTC. Translated, it gives CASGERDSYNEQYF.

The V gene is TRBV5-1, the J gene TRBJ1-1; TRBD1 is a possible D gene (6 bases). This CDR3 comprises 16 residues. Trimming removed 4 bases at V and 3 bases at J, with 19 bases between. The germline V gene encodes CDR1 SGHRS and CDR2 YFSETQ. DNA for the CDR3: TGCGCCAGCAGCAACGAGAGGGGGAGTAAGGACACTGAAGCTTTCTTT. Its protein product is CASSNERGSKDTEAFF.

This clonotype appeared many times. The V and J genes are TRBV2 and TRBJ1-1, with 9 bases that match TRBD1. From germline, CDR1 is SNHLY and CDR2 FYNNEI. V dropped 6 bases and J dropped 4; count of bases not matched to a gene: 6. This CDR3 has 14 amino acids. The CDR3 protein is CASRVTGGGTEAFF. CDR3 sequence (DNA): TGTGCCAGCAGGGTGACAGGGGGAGGCACTGAAGCTTTCTTT.

This clonotype was seen a handful of times. The chain combines TRBV7-6 with TRBJ1-6; D is unclear. The V end was cut by 5 bases, the J end by 8 bases, with 7 bases between. This CDR3 is built from 12 residues. CDR1 is SGHVS and CDR2 is FNYEAQ in the germline V gene. CDR3 amino acids: CASSLFDSPLHF. The CDR3 nucleotides are TGTGCCAGCAGCCTCTTTGATTCACCCCTCCACTTT.

This clonotype was counted many times. The chain uses TRBV7-9 and TRBJ1-6, with 12 positions matching TRBD1. The CDR3 extends over 17 amino acids. CDR1 and CDR2 from the germline V gene are SEHNR and FQNEAQ (reference sequence). The trim removed 2 bases at V and 7 bases at J, leaving 6 bases unmatched. In DNA, the CDR3 is TGTGCCAGCAGCTTATCGGGGACAGGGGGCGGAAATTCACCCCTCCACTTT. This encodes CASSLSGTGGGNSPLHF.

Notes on this clonotype: This may come from a read error, since a much larger clone is one base off. This chain connects TRBV6-2 or TRBV6-3 to TRBJ2-7; tentatively, D is TRBD2 (5 bases). The assigned J gene may be wrong: the sequence end matches TRBJ2-1 better. The CDR3 is made up of 13 amino acids. Germline CDR1 is MNHEY and CDR2 is SVGEGT. CDR3 bases: TGTGCCAGCATGCGGGCTAGACCCTACGAGCAGTTCTTC. This sequence encodes CASMRARPYEQFF.

Worth noting for this clonotype: A much larger clone lies a single base off, so this may be a read error. The CDR3 DNA reads as TGCAGCGTTGTAAAAGGAGGGACAGGGGGCGTTGAGACCCGGTACTTC. This translates into CSVVKGGTGGVETRYF. The V call is TRBV29-1, the J call TRBJ2-5, with 12 bases fitting TRBD1. CDR1 and CDR2 from the germline V gene are SQVTM and ANQGSEA. The CDR3 is made up of 16 amino acids.

This clonotype was found many times. This chain uses TRBV7-8 with TRBJ1-1; D might be TRBD1 (6 bases). The CDR3 runs 15 residues. The V end lost 5 bases, the J end lost 5 bases, and 18 bases lay between the germline ends. The germline CDR1 and CDR2 sequences are SGHVS and FQNEAQ. The CDR3 DNA follows: TGTGCCAGCAGCCCGCCTCCCTTAAGGGGGACTGAAGCTTTCTTT. Protein product: CASSPPPLRGTEAFF. Together with reference TRBV7-8 and TRBJ1-1, the CDR3 gives the full variable domain: GAGVSQSPRYKVAKRGQDVALRCDPISGHVSLFWYQQALGQGPEFLTYFQNEAQLDKSGLPSDRFFAERPEGSVSTLKIQRTQQEDSAVYLCASSPPPLRGTEAFFGQGTRLTVV.

Worth noting for this clonotype: A much larger clone differs by one base, so this may be a read error. V and J are TRBV6-7 and TRBJ2-3, with 9 nucleotides matching TRBD2. TRBV6-7 is noted as an ORF with a role that remains uncertain. The V segment lost 10 bases and the J segment 4 bases; nucleotides outside the gene matches: 18. The CDR3 consists of 17 residues. The CDR3 DNA is TGTGCCAACACCCCCCAACGGCGGCTAGCGGGACCAGATACGCAGTATTTT. Translating gives CANTPQRRLAGPDTQYF.

This clonotype came up many times. This rearrangement joins TRBV20-1 to TRBJ2-7; 11 bases are shared with TRBD2. CDR3 length: 16 amino acids. The trim removed 0 bases at V and 3 bases at J, leaving 7 bases unmatched. The germline V gene has CDR1 DFQATT and CDR2 SNEGSKA (reference sequence). This chain's CDR3 is CSARDFLAGGDYEQYF. Here the CDR3 DNA reads TGCAGTGCTAGAGATTTCCTAGCGGGAGGAGACTACGAGCAGTACTTC.

The chain employs TRBV6-1 and TRBJ2-2; D remains unclear. Germline values: CDR1 MNHNS, CDR2 SASEGT. Trimming took 4 bases from V and 6 from J, leaving 12 bases between them. CDR3 length: 14 residues. The CDR3 protein is CASSGVISSGELFF. CDR3 nucleotides: TGTGCCAGCAGTGGGGTTATAAGCTCCGGGGAGCTGTTTTTT.

This clonotype was seen at least ten times. The chain combines TRBV7-9 with TRBJ2-5; 9 positions agree with TRBD2. CDR1 SEHNR and CDR2 FQNEAQ come from the germline V gene (reference sequence). J gave up 2 bases and V 3 bases, and 4 bases lay outside the gene matches. The CDR3 length is 15 residues. The CDR3 sequence is CASSFSGSGQETQYF. The CDR3 coding sequence is TGTGCCAGCAGCTTTAGCGGGAGTGGACAAGAGACCCAGTACTTC.

There are many counts of this clonotype. The J gene is TRBJ2-7, the V gene TRBV12-3 or TRBV12-4; D possibly corresponds to TRBD1 (6 bases). The CDR3 extends over 14 amino acids. V was cut by 3 bases and J by 5 bases, with 14 bases left in between. The CDR3 region has the DNA TGTGCCAGCAGTTTGGAACAGGGTCGGCACGAGCAGTACTTC. It specifies CASSLEQGRHEQYF.

The table lists this clonotype with many counts. The genes are TRBV7-9 and TRBJ2-7; TRBD1 matches at 8 bases. This CDR3 spans 15 amino acids. After removal of 3 bases from V and 7 bases from J, the junction contained 11 bases not matched to a gene. Germline assignment: CDR1 SEHNR and CDR2 FQNEAQ (reference sequence). CDR3: CASSFSTGTGQEQYF. The DNA of the CDR3 is TGTGCCAGCAGCTTTTCAACCGGGACAGGTCAAGAGCAGTACTTC.

This clonotype was seen ten or more times. This rearrangement joins TRBV7-9 to TRBJ1-2; D perhaps matches TRBD1 (5 bases). The CDR3 is 15 amino acids. Germline loops: CDR1 SEHNR, CDR2 FQNEAQ (reference sequence). Trimming removed 4 bases at V and 7 bases at J, with 19 bases between. The CDR3 here is CASSSLIDSMGGYTF. Here the CDR3 DNA reads TGTGCCAGCAGCTCCCTAATTGACAGTATGGGTGGCTACACCTTC.

The chain combines TRBV20-1 with TRBJ2-7; 11 bases map to TRBD2. This CDR3 region has 13 residues. Trimming took 4 bases from V and 4 from J; bases not matched to a gene: 3. CDR1 and CDR2 (germline): DFQATT, SNEGSKA (reference sequence). Here the CDR3 DNA reads TGCAGTGCTATAGCGGGAGGGCAGTACGAGCAGTACTTC. It yields the protein CSAIAGGQYEQYF.

The chain combines TRBV20-1 with TRBJ2-7, with D tentatively TRBD1 (5 bases). The V end was cut by 0 bases, the J end by 3 bases, with 18 bases between. The CDR3 runs to 16 residues. Per germline, CDR1 DFQATT and CDR2 SNEGSKA (reference sequence). This CDR3 reads CSARDVGRFNNYEQYF. CDR3 nucleotide sequence: TGCAGTGCTAGAGATGTGGGGCGCTTTAACAACTACGAGCAGTACTTC.

This clonotype showed up many times. The chain couples TRBV13 to TRBJ2-2, with a possible D match to TRBD2 (5 bases). The CDR3 extends over 16 amino acids. Germline values: CDR1 PRHDT, CDR2 FYEKMQ (reference sequence). V shed 1 base and J shed 6 bases, with 15 bases lying between them. The CDR3: CASSLEPRASAGELFF. The DNA of the CDR3 is TGTGCCAGCAGCTTAGAACCGAGGGCCTCGGCCGGGGAGCTGTTTTTT.

The chain couples TRBV5-4 to TRBJ1-1; tentative D call: TRBD1 (6 bases). V shed 4 bases and J shed 11 bases, with 15 bases lying between them. Germline CDR1 is SGHNT and CDR2 is YYREEE (reference sequence). The CDR3 extends over 12 amino acids. The CDR3 loop is CASSQDRQAAFF. For the CDR3, the DNA is TGTGCCAGCAGCCAAGACAGGCAGGCGGCTTTCTTT.

This clonotype has ten or more counts. This chain connects TRBV5-1 to TRBJ1-1; 7 bases map to TRBD1. V trimming: 0 bases; J trimming: 0 bases; junction bases outside the gene matches: 8. Germline V gene sequence: CDR1 SGHRS, CDR2 YFSETQ. The CDR3 runs to 17 residues. This CDR3 is CASSLGQGMRVNTEAFF. CDR3 nucleotide sequence: TGCGCCAGCAGCTTGGGACAGGGAATGCGAGTGAACACTGAAGCTTTCTTT.

This clonotype was recorded a few times. For the CDR3, the DNA is TGTGCCAGCAGCGTTGCTCGGGGTGATAAACTGTTTTTT. Amino acids: CASSVARGDKLFF. The rearrangement links TRBV7-9 to TRBJ1-4; no firm D call. Deletions cut 5 bases from V and 11 bases from J, with 15 bases between. The V gene's germline CDR1 is SEHNR and CDR2 FQNEAQ (reference sequence). CDR3 length: 13 amino acids.

J is TRBJ2-7 and V is TRBV4-1; D call uncertain. Germline V gene lookup returns CDR1 MGHRA and CDR2 YSYEKL. V shed 1 base and J shed 3 bases, with 10 bases lying between them. There are 14 residues in the CDR3. CDR3 DNA sequence: TGCGCCAGCAGCCAAGGAGACCTAAACTACGAGCAGTACTTC. Amino acid sequence: CASSQGDLNYEQYF.

With respect to this clonotype: Sequence at one end of the junction differs from germline and may be a read error. The J gene is TRBJ2-3, the V gene TRBV7-3, with 13 bases fitting TRBD2. The CDR3 runs to 18 residues. Germline V gene lookup returns CDR1 SGHTA and CDR2 FQGTGA. CDR3 amino acids: CASSPSGTSGKDTDTQYF. Here the CDR3 DNA reads TGCGCCAGCAGCCCTTCCGGGACTAGCGGGAAAGACACAGATACGCAGTATTTT.

In its sample, this clonotype was seen many times. This chain links TRBV5-1 with TRBJ2-3; 10 bases agree with TRBD1. CDR1 is SGHRS and CDR2 is YFSETQ in the germline V gene. The ends lost 6 bases at V and 1 base at J; junction bases unmatched: 17. This CDR3 comprises 19 residues. The CDR3 region is CASTAHGTGVIMRTDTQYF. The CDR3 DNA follows: TGCGCCAGCACCGCCCACGGGACAGGGGTAATTATGCGCACAGATACGCAGTATTTT.